Each of the 10 T cell receptor beta chains below was sequenced from the same sample in a study of T-cell memory formation after mild COVID-19. One entry per CDR3 protein, called by TCRdb with MiXCR from the 5' RACE reads. The sample yields 110,000 or so distinct CDR3 sequences, approximately 21% seen once. The sample taken for sequencing was PBMCs or a T cell subset sorted from them (not recorded which). Source of these receptors: a man in his late teens or twenties who had mild COVID-19 (a few samples of this study predate the infection). Cell type and time point are not known.

This chain links TRBV6-6 with TRBJ1-1; D call uncertain. This CDR3 contains 15 residues. V was pared by 7 bases and J by 1 base, with 16 bases between. CDR1 MNHNY and CDR2 SVGAGI come from the germline V gene (reference sequence). CDR3 nucleotide sequence: TGTGCCAGCACCTACGGGGTAGAAGAGAACACTGAAGCTTTCTTT. It yields the protein CASTYGVEENTEAFF.

The chain couples TRBV7-6 to TRBJ2-7; D is ambiguous. The CDR3 runs to 14 residues. Germline values: CDR1 SGHVS, CDR2 FNYEAQ. Trimming removed 1 base from V and 1 base from J, with 8 bases in between. The CDR3 is CASSLEPGSYEQYF. The CDR3 DNA is TGTGCCAGCAGCTTAGAACCCGGGTCCTACGAGCAGTACTTC. Filled out from reference TRBV7-6 and TRBJ2-7, the complete variable domain reads GAGVSQSPRYKVTKRGQDVALRCDPISGHVSLYWYRQALGQGPEFLTYFNYEAQQDKSGLPNDRFSAERPEGSISTLTIQRTEQRDSAMYRCASSLEPGSYEQYFGPGTRLTVT.

This clonotype occurred a few times. The chain uses TRBV27 and TRBJ2-1; D uncertain. The V gene's germline CDR1 is MNHEY and CDR2 SMNVEV (reference sequence). The CDR3 contains 13 residues. Trimming removed 5 bases at V and 4 bases at J, with 9 bases between. The CDR3 reads CASSTDLYNEQFF. The CDR3 DNA reads TGTGCCAGCAGTACGGACCTTTACAATGAGCAGTTCTTC.

This clonotype was found a few times. The chain links TRBV4-1 to TRBJ2-7; 9 nucleotides agree with TRBD1. CDR3 length: 14 residues. The V and J ends lost 4 bases and 5 bases, in that order; junction bases with no gene match: 6. CDR1 and CDR2 (germline): MGHRA, YSYEKL. CDR3 sequence (DNA): TGCGCCAGCAGCCCGGGACAGGGAATCCACGAGCAGTACGTC. Protein sequence: CASSPGQGIHEQYV.

The rearrangement uses TRBV27 and TRBJ2-7; TRBD1 is a possible D gene (6 bases). Trimming took 6 bases from V and 4 from J, leaving 13 bases between them. Germline V gene data show CDR1 as MNHEY and CDR2 as SMNVEV (reference sequence). The CDR3 runs 13 residues. CDR3 region: CASRRTAAYEQYV. CDR3 coding DNA: TGTGCCAGCAGGAGGACAGCGGCATACGAGCAGTACGTC.

This clonotype was counted at least ten times. This chain links TRBV7-2 with TRBJ2-1, with D tentatively TRBD2 (7 bases). Per the germline V gene, CDR1 is SGHTA and CDR2 is FQGNSA. Trimming took 5 bases from V and 7 from J, leaving 24 bases between them. This CDR3 spans 17 amino acids. CDR3 sequence (DNA): TGTGCCAGCAGCCCTCGTGGGGGGGGCGGGCGCAGGAATGAGCAGTTCTTC. Translating gives CASSPRGGGGRRNEQFF.

This clonotype was counted a few times. The rearrangement uses TRBV7-9 and TRBJ1-4; D remains unclear. Trimming shortened V by 3 bases and J by 2 bases, and 13 bases separated the two germline ends. The CDR3 length is 16 residues. CDR1 is SEHNR, CDR2 FQNEAQ, per germline (reference sequence). This CDR3 reads CASSLNIVSTNEKLFF. CDR3 nucleotides: TGTGCCAGCAGCTTGAACATAGTTTCGACTAATGAAAAACTGTTTTTT. The full variable domain, in which reference TRBV7-9 and TRBJ1-4 provide the parts outside the CDR3, is DTGVSQNPRHKITKRGQNVTFRCDPISEHNRLYWYRQTLGQGPEFLTYFQNEAQLEKSRLLSDRFSAERPKGSFSTLEIQRTEQGDSAMYLCASSLNIVSTNEKLFFGSGTQLSVL.

This clonotype was found a few times. The J gene is TRBJ2-7, the V gene TRBV27; 10 bases line up with TRBD1. The CDR3 runs 15 residues. Unmatched junction bases numbered 6, after V lost 5 bases and J lost 2 bases. The germline V gene encodes CDR1 MNHEY and CDR2 SMNVEV (reference sequence). CDR3 in amino acids: CASSPRDRGAYEQYF. CDR3 bases: TGTGCCAGCAGTCCCAGGGACAGGGGAGCCTACGAGCAGTACTTC.

This clonotype occurred a few times. This chain links TRBV30 with TRBJ1-2; D is ambiguous. Trimming stripped 3 bases from V and 4 bases from J, with 15 bases between. There are 14 residues in the CDR3. CDR1 GTSNPN and CDR2 SVGIG come from the germline V gene (reference sequence). The CDR3 coding sequence is TGTGCCTGGAGCCAAGCTGCCGGCGCCTATGGCTACACCTTC. Amino acids: CAWSQAAGAYGYTF.

This clonotype was observed a few times. The chain is built from TRBV4-1 and TRBJ1-5; 8 bases are shared with TRBD1. Germline CDR1 and CDR2: MGHRA and YSYEKL. This CDR3 contains 15 residues. V lost 5 bases to trimming and J lost 4 bases; unmatched junction nucleotides: 7. Written as DNA, the CDR3 is TGCGCCAGCAGCTTATGGACAGGGACAAATCAGCCCCAGCATTTT. This codes for CASSLWTGTNQPQHF.